The 4 T cell receptor beta chains listed next were all sequenced from one sample in a study of T cells in Graves' hyperthyroidism and ophthalmopathy. RNA transcripts gave rise to amplified TCR beta CDR3 regions. When the TCR CDR3 underwent first-round RT-PCR, the HTBI primer set was used. TCRdb independently ran MiXCR on the multiplex PCR reads; one entry per CDR3 protein. The repertoire holds some 300,000 distinct CDR3 sequences, with 15% to 20% as singletons. Sequenced: blood. The receptors were gathered from a man aged 45-60 years with Graves' ophthalmopathy.

This clonotype has more than one count but fewer than ten. J is TRBJ2-7 and V is TRBV9, with 10 bases that match TRBD1. The CDR3 spans 14 residues. Germline lookup yields CDR1 SGDLS and CDR2 YYNGEE. V lost 2 bases and J lost 5; bases outside the gene matches: 4. The DNA for the CDR3 is TGTGCCAGCAGCGTCGGACAGGGGGTCAACGAGCAGTACTTC. Amino acids: CASSVGQGVNEQYF.

This clonotype was recorded a few times. The chain is built from TRBV7-9 and TRBJ1-4; D unclear. The CDR3 runs to 14 residues. Germline loops: CDR1 SEHNR, CDR2 FQNEAQ (reference sequence). The ends were cut back, 1 base at V and 4 bases at J, with 7 bases in the middle. CDR3 residues: CASSLGQVNEKLFF. In DNA form, the CDR3 reads TGTGCCAGCAGCTTAGGGCAGGTTAATGAAAAACTGTTTTTT.

This clonotype was recorded many times. The chain uses TRBV20-1 and TRBJ2-5; 12 nucleotides align to TRBD2. V gave up 6 bases and J gave up 4 bases; unmatched junction bases: 12. The CDR3 contains 16 residues. CDR1 and CDR2 from the germline V gene are DFQATT and SNEGSKA (reference sequence). CDR3 loop: CSAPRLTSGSGETQYF. The CDR3 DNA reads TGCAGTGCCCCCCGGCTGACTAGCGGGAGTGGAGAGACCCAGTACTTC.

This clonotype was counted a few times. The rearrangement uses TRBV5-1 and TRBJ2-2, with 7 nucleotides matching TRBD2. Germline CDR1 and CDR2: SGHRS and YFSETQ. The CDR3 sequence is 15 residues long. Unmatched junction bases numbered 7, after V lost 4 bases and J lost 4 bases. CDR3 nucleotide sequence: TGCGCCAGCAGCCCAGCGGGATCTCTCACCGGGGAGCTGTTTTTT. Its protein is CASSPAGSLTGELFF.